This passage covers 3 T cell receptor beta chains from one sample sequenced in a study of T-cell memory formation after mild COVID-19. TCRdb called the 5' RACE reads again in MiXCR, with one record for every CDR3 protein. Of just over 400,000 distinct CDR3 sequences listed, 23% were seen once; the top ten hold under 15%. The sequenced material came from PBMCs or a T cell subset sorted from them (not recorded which). The receptors were sampled from an adult woman who had mild COVID-19 (a few samples of this study predate the infection). Cell type and time point are not known.

This clonotype showed up just a few times. The chain recombines TRBV12-3 or TRBV12-4 with TRBJ2-7, with a weak D call TRBD2 (5 bases). V was shortened by 4 bases and J by 3 bases, with 7 bases between the two germline ends. The CDR3 contains 12 residues. The CDR3, as DNA: TGTGCCAGCAGTTACCGGGACTACGAGCAGTACTTC. The encoded protein is CASSYRDYEQYF.

To note about this clonotype: It may be a read error: a sequence one base away is much more abundant. The J gene is TRBJ2-5, the V gene TRBV5-4; D gene ambiguous. Germline-derived CDR1 and CDR2 are SGHNT and YYREEE (reference sequence). The CDR3 has 14 residues. CDR3 residues: CASSLAVLQETKYF. The DNA of the CDR3 is TGTGCCAGCAGCTTGGCTGTGCTCCAAGAGACCAAGTACTTC.

The chain links TRBV30 to TRBJ2-6; no reliable D call. V was cut by 3 bases and J by 0 bases, with 12 bases left in between. Germline CDR1 reads GTSNPN; CDR2 reads SVGIG (reference sequence). The CDR3 spans 16 residues. The CDR3 spells CAWRSKGLSGANVLTF. The CDR3, as DNA: TGTGCCTGGAGGTCAAAAGGGCTCTCTGGGGCCAACGTCCTGACTTTC.